Sequencing of this T cell receptor beta chain was carried out in a study of blood T cells in healthy people across ages. Through a sample-barcoded 5' primer and a J-beta primer mix, a second PCR was run for about 6 to 12 cycles. In TCRdb, the 5' RACE reads were re-called with MiXCR into one record per CDR3 protein. The data hold roughly 500,000 distinct CDR3 sequences, with 25% to 30% observed a single time. This clonotype was counted only a few times. Germline CDR1 is LGHNA and CDR2 is YSLEER. This CDR3 comprises 14 residues. The V gene lost 0 bases and the J gene lost 8 bases, with 13 bases spanning the gap.

The sequenced sample was blood. The chain is built from TRBV4-3 and TRBJ1-2; the D gene is possibly TRBD1 (5 bases). The source of this sequence is a woman between 70 and 85 years old in good health. The CDR3 is CASSQETGTRGYTF. For the CDR3, the DNA is TGCGCCAGCAGCCAAGAGACCGGGACCAGGGGCTACACCTTC.